A selection of T cell receptor beta chains follows, all from one sample in a study of OX40 agonist ivuxolimab in advanced cancers. TCRdb's table, derived via immunoSEQ multiplex PCR, lists solely in-frame clones and lacks some. The sample yields fewer than 70,000 clones, under 95% seen once. The specimen comprised CD4+ or CD8+ T cells sorted from blood, sampled in a trial of the OX40 agonist ivuxolimab. The receptors derive from an adult with an advanced solid tumor such as melanoma, head and neck, liver or kidney cancer. Both conserved end residues are part of each CDR3. D genes are given only for firm matches. Rows give clone size only sometimes, using once, few, many, or a class for an expanded clone.

clone size: NA; J gene: TRBJ2-1; V gene: TRBV2; D gene: NA; CDR3 protein: CASSGTPEQFF; CDR3 DNA: TGTGCCAGCAGTGGGACCCCTGAGCAGTTCTTC
clone size: NA; J gene: TRBJ2-2; V gene: TRBV5-1; D gene: TRBD2; CDR3 protein: CASSLPRTSGRGNTGELFF; CDR3 DNA: TGCGCCAGCAGCTTGCCTCGGACTAGCGGGAGGGGGAACACCGGGGAGCTGTTTTTT
clone size: NA; J gene: TRBJ1-1; V gene: TRBV7-2; D gene: TRBD1; CDR3 protein: CASSSLTGTGKIVFF; CDR3 DNA: TGTGCCAGCAGTTCGCTAACCGGGACAGGGAAGATCGTTTTCTTT
clone size: NA; J gene: TRBJ2-1; V gene: TRBV20-1; D gene: NA; CDR3 protein: CSAIRGEQFF; CDR3 DNA: TGCAGTGCTATTAGGGGTGAGCAGTTCTTC
clone size: NA; J gene: TRBJ2-5; V gene: TRBV7-9; D gene: NA; CDR3 protein: CASSLGPGHLQETQYF; CDR3 DNA: TGTGCCAGCAGCTTAGGCCCGGGACACCTCCAAGAGACCCAGTACTTC
clone size: NA; J gene: TRBJ2-7; V gene: TRBV19; D gene: NA; CDR3 protein: CASSIRAAGVEQYF; CDR3 DNA: TGTGCCAGTAGTATAAGAGCAGCGGGTGTCGAGCAGTACTTC
clone size: NA; J gene: TRBJ2-7; V gene: TRBV11-2; D gene: TRBD2; CDR3 protein: CASSLVGGYSNYEQYF; CDR3 DNA: TGTGCCAGCAGCTTAGTCGGGGGGTATTCCAACTACGAGCAGTACTTC
clone size: NA; J gene: TRBJ1-5; V gene: TRBV7-9; D gene: NA; CDR3 protein: CASSFSGDQPQHF; CDR3 DNA: TGTGCCAGCAGCTTCTCAGGGGATCAGCCCCAGCATTTT
clone size: once; J gene: TRBJ2-5; V gene: TRBV19; D gene: TRBD2; CDR3 protein: CASSTLAGAETQYF; CDR3 DNA: TGTGCCAGTAGTACGTTAGCGGGAGCGGAGACCCAGTACTTC
clone size: NA; J gene: TRBJ2-1; V gene: TRBV11-2; D gene: TRBD2; CDR3 protein: CASSSTSGLTYNEQFF; CDR3 DNA: TGTGCCAGCAGCTCGACTAGCGGGTTAACCTACAATGAGCAGTTCTTC